This T cell receptor beta chain derives from a study of blood T cell repertoires in COVID-19 (dated by TCRdb to 2018 to 2021). Regarding the research as a whole: Samples from collaborators originated in the United States, Italy and Spain and spanned both the acute and convalescent phases of COVID-19. The prospective study material was composed of cDNA or gDNA derived from T cells, B-cell-depleted T cells, or PBMCs. The dataset comprised deeply sampled blood TCRbeta repertoires from subjects exposed to, actively infected with, or recovered from COVID-19. A freely available public database, intended as a resource for researchers studying the immune response to SARS-CoV-2, is where the repertoires were released. Samples were obtained from the ongoing ImmuneRACE study (first 160 participants) and from roughly 1,300 subjects provided by 6 global collaborators. Nearly every sample came with metadata listing a de-identified subject ID, COVID-19 status, age in years and sex. Where available, HLA class I and class II types were taken from metadata supplied by the sample provider and were not determined by assay-based typing.

TCRbeta CDR3 regions were amplified from genomic DNA using the immunoSEQ Assay, a bias-controlled multiplex PCR. From the authors' description of their analysis: The number of nucleated cells in each sample was estimated from the amplification of reference gene primers within the assay. To quantify the absolute abundance of each unique TCRbeta CDR3 rearrangement, sequence reads were collapsed and filtered. For each sample, productive Simpson clonality was calculated as the square root of Simpson's diversity index across productive rearrangements. This immuneACCESS table, as held by TCRdb, lists in-frame sequences with V and J called but not all clones. Of the missing ones, under half trace to an unresolved V gene in checked studies; the others have no known cause. The V and J calls and clone size come from that table; D and trimming were worked out from the DNA. The sample table lists hundreds of thousands of clones, around 84% of them with a count of one. Over 1% of the sample is taken by the ten largest.

The collaborating institutions used their own protocols to collect whole blood in K2EDTA tubes. For TCRbeta analysis, collaborator samples were shipped as frozen whole blood, as isolated PBMCs, or as DNA extracted from either sample type. What the work shows at the level of the full study, not this receptor alone: Clinical and demographic metadata were provided uncurated, with the amount varying by source and participant.

This clone has only a few counts. Its antigen remains undetermined. Nothing much larger sits one base from this clone, and base qualities are not available. The source material was peripheral blood. The origin of this receptor is a man in his 70s with acute or convalescent COVID-19.

The nucleotide sequence reads as follows: TGTGCCAGCTCACCTTTGGGCAGGGGCTACGAGCAGTACTTC. Translated, it reads CASSPLGRGYEQYF. The chain joins TRBV18 to TRBJ2-7; possibly the D gene is TRBD1, per 6 matching bases. The CDR3, from cysteine to phenylalanine, totals 14 residues. Kept here is only the CDR3 DNA, which spans 42 bases and is read in frame from base 1. V lost 3 bases and J lost 3 bases; the stretch between them is 12 bases long. CDR1 KGHSH and CDR2 LQKENI were looked up in the germline V gene.